This T cell receptor beta chain was retrieved from a study of identical twins. The study, taken as a whole, reports: Fewer insertions characterized abundant cord blood beta clonotypes, whereas memory repertoires showed none.

The table lists this clonotype with a few counts. The antigen is unknown. Using its own MiXCR run on the 5' RACE reads, TCRdb lists one record per CDR3 protein. The sample records fewer than 500,000 distinct CDR3 sequences, about 24% being singletons. A further study also used this sample, focusing on T cells expressing NK-cell markers.

The sequencing input was CD4+ T cells sorted from blood. The origin of this receptor is a woman in her late teens or twenties in good health.

The CDR3 DNA follows: TGTGCCAGCAAAAGGGCGGGGGGGCCAGATACGCAGTATTTT. Amino acid sequence: CASKRAGGPDTQYF. V is TRBV6-1 and J is TRBJ2-3, with TRBD2 identical over 9 bases. This CDR3 spans 14 amino acids. The trim removed 7 bases at V and 4 bases at J, leaving 6 bases unmatched. Germline V lookup: CDR1 MNHNS, CDR2 SASEGT.